This T cell receptor (beta chain) was identified in a study of T cell responses to AZD1222 COVID-19 vaccine. Trimming removed 6 bases from V and 3 bases from J; junction bases left unmatched: 7. Germline V lookup: CDR1 MNHEY, CDR2 SVGAGI. This CDR3 comprises 15 residues. The method was immunoSEQ multiplex PCR; TCRdb's version includes in-frame clones alone and lacks a portion of them. Here the sample spans hundreds of thousands of clones, approximately 94% being singletons. This chain uses TRBV6-5 with TRBJ1-5; 8 bases fit TRBD1. The origin of this receptor is an adult in good health. This specimen was peripheral blood, taken on day 0 of MenACWY control vaccination. CDR3 nucleotide sequence: TGTGCCAGCAGAAAGACAGGGGCGGACAATCAGCCCCAGCATTTT. Translation: CASRKTGADNQPQHF.